Sequencing of this T cell receptor (beta chain) was carried out in a study of cytomegalovirus exposure and HLA in healthy donors. Looking at the study overall: An analysis done earlier identified about 120 million unique TCR beta sequences from about 179 million T cells. Inside one of the first data releases sat roughly 80 million unique TCRs taken from HLA-typed donors.

In regard to this clone: No antigen is known for it.

PCR involved 60 Vbeta and 13 Jbeta primers. In the original workflow: Per a later analysis, the number of unique TCR beta chains was about 80 million, of which around 9.9 million were shared. Using immunoSEQ multiplex PCR, the repertoire was profiled, and TCRdb retains in-frame clones only, with some absent. V and J calls and clone size follow that table, whereas D and trimming were derived from the DNA. Of about 130,000 clones listed, roughly four fifths are singletons. V lost 4 bases to trimming and J lost 4 bases, with 13 bases between them. Germline V gene sequence: CDR1 MNHNY, CDR2 SVGAGI (reference sequence). The CDR3 runs to 14 residues. Broader study findings: In a later analysis, TCR beta V- and J-gene trimming showed a link to a missense DCLRE1C variant.

V and J are TRBV6-6 and TRBJ1-2, with D possibly being TRBD1 (5 bases). The receptor was isolated from a woman aged 40 to 49 in good health and CMV-seropositive. The sample was PBMCs. DNA of the CDR3: TGTGCCAGCAGTTCCTCGGGGACTACCTATGGCTACACCTTC. Amino acids: CASSSSGTTYGYTF.